A single sample gave rise to the 21 T cell receptor beta chains below, sequenced in a study of shared clonotypes between healthy human individuals. Measured with immunoSEQ multiplex PCR; TCRdb has only the in-frame clones, and not every one. The table records about 2.1 million clones, approximately 94% of them present only once. CD8 cells regarded as naive lacked CD45RO, were positively chosen for CCR7, and omitted terminally differentiated effector memory CD45RA+ cells. Specimen: naive CD8+ T cells from PBMCs. All receptors derive from a man younger than 30 in good health. Some clones in this sample may be carry-over from other donors' samples.

Of note for this clone: This sequence may be a read error, since a much larger clone differs from it by one base. The same CDR3 can be traced to other DNA sequences in this sample. The chain recombines TRBV7-2 with TRBJ1-1, with D unresolved. Trimming pared 3 bases from V and 4 bases from J, leaving 3 bases between. Germline V gene sequence: CDR1 SGHTA, CDR2 FQGNSA. The CDR3 contains 11 residues. CDR3 nucleotide sequence: TGTGCCAGCAGCTTTGGCACTGAAGCTTTCTTT. It encodes CASSFGTEAFF.

The chain links TRBV15 to TRBJ2-3; TRBD1 might be the D (6 bases). CDR1 LNHNV and CDR2 YYDKDF come from the germline V gene (reference sequence). This CDR3 spans 14 amino acids. Trimming shortened V by 11 bases and J by 3 bases, and 18 bases separated the two germline ends. The CDR3 here is CAASTRGGTDTQYF. CDR3 coding DNA: TGTGCCGCGTCTACCAGGGGTGGGACAGATACGCAGTATTTT.

This chain connects TRBV19 to TRBJ1-2; 8 positions match TRBD1. Germline V gene sequence: CDR1 LNHDA, CDR2 SQIVND (reference sequence). This CDR3 comprises 14 residues. Unmatched junction bases numbered 13, after V lost 10 bases and J lost 6 bases. The CDR3 reads CAIPGQGVNDGYTF. The DNA for the CDR3 is TGTGCCATCCCCGGACAGGGTGTAAATGATGGCTACACCTTC.

Notes on this clone: The sample carries other DNA sequences with the same CDR3. The rearrangement joins TRBV27 to TRBJ2-7; 10 nucleotides agree with TRBD1. Trimming cost V 6 bases and J 3 bases; bases outside gene matches: 5. The CDR3 sequence is 14 residues long. Germline assignment: CDR1 MNHEY and CDR2 SMNVEV (reference sequence). DNA of the CDR3: TGTGCCAGCAGCCTCCGGGACAGGGGCTACGAGCAGTACTTC. It translates to CASSLRDRGYEQYF.

This chain links TRBV7-3 with TRBJ2-3, with 12 positions matching TRBD1. Germline CDR1 reads SGHTA; CDR2 reads FQGTGA. The J segment lost 5 bases and the V segment lost 5 bases, leaving 8 bases of the junction unmatched. The CDR3 loop spans 16 amino acids. The CDR3 region has the DNA TGTGCCAGCAGCATTGCCGGGACAGGGGGCGGAGATACGCAGTATTTT. It codes for CASSIAGTGGGDTQYF.

This chain links TRBV27 with TRBJ1-2; D is unresolved. Germline CDR1 reads MNHEY; CDR2 reads SMNVEV (reference sequence). The CDR3 sequence is 13 residues long. The V end lost 5 bases, the J end lost 8 bases, and 15 bases lay between the germline ends. DNA for the CDR3: TGTGCCAGCAGTCCAACGGCCATTAGGGGCTACACCTTC. It codes for CASSPTAIRGYTF.

The chain joins TRBV6-6 to TRBJ2-1; D remains unclear. This CDR3 is built from 12 residues. In germline, CDR1 is MNHNY, CDR2 SVGAGI (reference sequence). Trimming shortened V by 0 bases and J by 9 bases, and 6 bases separated the two germline ends. The CDR3 region is CASSYSTFEQFF. DNA for the CDR3: TGTGCCAGCAGTTACTCGACTTTTGAGCAGTTCTTC.

The gene calls are TRBV11-2 and TRBJ2-1, with unresolved D. Trimming shortened V by 5 bases and J by 0 bases, and 14 bases separated the two germline ends. Germline CDR1 reads SGHAT; CDR2 reads FQNNGV. CDR3 length: 16 amino acids. The CDR3: CASSPLTASSYNEQFF. In nucleotides, the CDR3 is TGTGCCAGCAGCCCTCTGACGGCTAGCTCCTACAATGAGCAGTTCTTC.

J is TRBJ2-1 and V is TRBV28, with D uncertain. The CDR3 length is 15 residues. The germline V and J ends were trimmed by 5 bases and 0 bases, with 11 bases remaining between them. Germline CDR1 reads MDHEN; CDR2 reads SYDVKM. The CDR3 coding sequence is TGTGCCAGCAGTACCAGACGACGCTCCTACAATGAGCAGTTCTTC. It codes for CASSTRRRSYNEQFF.

In regard to this clone: The same CDR3 can be traced to other DNA sequences in this sample. This chain joins TRBV28 and TRBJ2-3; 11 positions match TRBD2. Germline V gives CDR1 MDHEN, CDR2 SYDVKM. Trimming removed 5 bases from V and 0 bases from J; junction bases left unmatched: 4. The CDR3 sequence is 16 residues long. This chain's CDR3 is CASSPGTSGSTDTQYF. The CDR3 region has the DNA TGTGCCAGCAGTCCGGGGACTAGCGGTAGCACAGATACGCAGTATTTT.

This clone was counted once. Other DNA sequences in this sample translate to the same CDR3. V usage is TRBV7-9 and J usage is TRBJ1-1; the D is unclear. Germline CDR1 and CDR2: SEHNR and FQNEAQ (reference sequence). The CDR3 runs 14 residues. V lost 2 bases and J 0 bases, leaving 7 bases between the germline ends. The DNA of the CDR3 is TGTGCCAGCAGCTTAAGGGCTCTGAACACTGAAGCTTTCTTT. Translating gives CASSLRALNTEAFF.

This chain connects TRBV5-4 to TRBJ1-2; TRBD1 matches at 10 bases. The V and J ends lost 4 bases and 8 bases, in that order; junction bases with no gene match: 11. The germline V gene encodes CDR1 SGHNT and CDR2 YYREEE (reference sequence). The CDR3 covers 15 residues. The CDR3 region has the DNA TGTGCCAGCAGCCAAACTACCGGGACAGGGGAAGGCTACACCTTC. Its protein product is CASSQTTGTGEGYTF. Full variable domain (outside the CDR3, taken from reference TRBV5-4 and TRBJ1-2): ETGVTQSPTHLIKTRGQQVTLRCSSQSGHNTVSWYQQALGQGPQFIFQYYREEENGRGNFPPRFSGLQFPNYSSELNVNALELDDSALYLCASSQTTGTGEGYTFGSGTRLTVV.

As regards this clone: Other DNA sequences of this sample code for an identical CDR3. The chain uses TRBV7-3 and TRBJ2-7; no clear D. Germline CDR1 and CDR2: SGHTA and FQGTGA. The CDR3 length is 13 residues. Trimming pared 2 bases from V and 1 base from J, leaving 6 bases between. CDR3: CASSLGPSYEQYF. CDR3 nucleotides: TGTGCCAGCAGCTTAGGCCCGTCCTACGAGCAGTACTTC.

This chain connects TRBV5-5 to TRBJ2-7; D gene uncertain. Germline CDR1 is SGHKS and CDR2 is YYEKEE (reference sequence). This CDR3 comprises 14 residues. Trimming cost V 2 bases and J 2 bases, with 11 bases left between them. For the CDR3, the DNA is TGTGCCAGCAGCTTCGTGTCGCTGACCTACGAGCAGTACTTC. Protein product: CASSFVSLTYEQYF.

The chain is built from TRBV10-2 and TRBJ1-5; D is perhaps TRBD1 (6 bases). The ends were cut back, 6 bases at V and 4 bases at J, with 16 bases in the middle. In germline, CDR1 is WSHSY, CDR2 SAAADI. The CDR3 totals 15 residues. CDR3 amino acids: CASRDRLGENQPQHF. The CDR3 DNA is TGCGCCAGCAGAGACAGGTTGGGAGAGAATCAGCCCCAGCATTTT.

The V gene is TRBV7-9, the J gene TRBJ2-5; D not certain. Germline lookup yields CDR1 SEHNR and CDR2 FQNEAQ (reference sequence). V gave up 5 bases and J gave up 4 bases, with 8 bases separating them. The CDR3 spans 12 residues. The CDR3 region has the DNA TGTGCCAGCAGCCAACGAAGAGAGACCCAGTACTTC. The encoded protein is CASSQRRETQYF.

The chain is built from TRBV6-1 and TRBJ2-2; no clear D gene. Trimming removed 1 base at V and 6 bases at J, with 12 bases between. Germline CDR1 reads MNHNS; CDR2 reads SASEGT. The CDR3 is 15 amino acids. The DNA for the CDR3 is TGTGCCAGCAGTGAAGTCGATAGTCTCGCCGGGGAGCTGTTTTTT. This gives the protein CASSEVDSLAGELFF.

This chain links TRBV5-6 with TRBJ1-2; maybe TRBD1 (6 bases). Germline V gene lookup returns CDR1 SGHDT and CDR2 YYEEEE. CDR3 length: 15 residues. Trimming took 1 base from V and 6 from J, leaving 16 bases between them. CDR3 sequence reads: CASSLTGSGGDGYTF. CDR3 coding DNA: TGTGCCAGCAGCTTGACAGGGAGCGGCGGCGATGGCTACACCTTC.

This clone was seen a single time. V and J are TRBV10-2 and TRBJ2-1; a possible D gene is TRBD2 (5 bases). Deletions cut 6 bases from V and 0 bases from J, with 15 bases between. Germline V gene lookup returns CDR1 WSHSY and CDR2 SAAADI. The CDR3 contains 16 residues. CDR3 region: CASRIDLRASYNEQFF. CDR3 coding DNA: TGCGCCAGCAGAATAGACTTGCGGGCCTCCTACAATGAGCAGTTCTTC.

This clone was counted a few times. The chain uses TRBV14 and TRBJ1-1; 8 positions match TRBD1. This CDR3 region has 14 residues. Germline V gene data show CDR1 as SGHDN and CDR2 as FVKESK. V shed 3 bases and J 3 bases; nucleotides not matched to a gene: 3. CDR3: CASSHDRGDTEAFF. CDR3 sequence (DNA): TGTGCCAGCAGCCATGACAGGGGAGACACTGAAGCTTTCTTT. Full variable domain (missing parts from reference TRBV14 and TRBJ1-1): EAGVTQFPSHSVIEKGQTVTLRCDPISGHDNLYWYRRVMGKEIKFLLHFVKESKQDESGMPNNRFLAERTGGTYSTLKVQPAELEDSGVYFCASSHDRGDTEAFFGQGTRLTVV.

The genes are TRBV7-9 and TRBJ2-7; perhaps TRBD2 as D (5 bases). Per the germline V gene, CDR1 is SEHNR and CDR2 is FQNEAQ (reference sequence). The CDR3 runs 14 residues. V was shortened by 4 bases and J by 1 base, with 11 bases between the two germline ends. The CDR3 nucleotides read TGTGCCAGCAGCTCCGGGGAAAAATCCTACGAGCAGTACTTC. This codes for CASSSGEKSYEQYF.